This T cell receptor (beta chain) was sequenced during a study of glioma-infiltrating T cells. J gave up 4 bases and V 8 bases, and 6 bases lay outside the gene matches. CDR1 is MNHNS and CDR2 is SASEGT in the germline V gene. The CDR3 is 13 amino acids. The iRepertoire nested amplicon-rescue multiplex PCR amplified TCR alpha and beta CDR3s from RNA. One-step reverse transcription and amplification started from approximately 100-400 ng of tissue mRNA or PBMC total RNA. In TCRdb, the multiplex PCR reads were re-called with MiXCR into one record per CDR3 protein. The table lists 100,000 to 150,000 distinct CDR3 sequences, roughly 24% of them singletons, with about 16% in the top ten. This clonotype occurred many times. Antigen unknown. Points from the study as a whole: Tissue and blood shared very few CDR3 sequences. Non-neoplastic patients had below-expected tissue-blood divergence, while all gliomas exceeded expectation.

This TCR came from a human donor with low-grade glioma or glioblastoma, undergoing nonglioma brain surgery, or in good health (not recorded which). This sequence joins TRBV6-1 and TRBJ2-7, with 9 nucleotides matching TRBD1. Sample: glioma tissue, nonneoplastic brain tissue, or PBMCs (not recorded which). The CDR3: CASLGTGSYEQYF. DNA of the CDR3: TGTGCCAGCCTCGGGACAGGGTCATACGAGCAGTACTTC.